The entry below gives a single TCR beta chain sequence along with its context. Its specificity is not known. This sample stems from a study of T cell responses to AZD1222 COVID-19 vaccine. Trimming removed 4 bases from V and 0 bases from J, with 8 bases in between. Germline lookup yields CDR1 SGDLS and CDR2 YYNGEE. The CDR3 runs 14 residues. The data were produced by immunoSEQ multiplex PCR, yet TCRdb's version contains in-frame clones alone and is incomplete. The table records roughly 150,000 clones, 70% to 90% of them present only once. Regarding the study as a whole: As reported, nearly half of all spike-specific TCRs target variant regions that are unmutated. Every sample of the repertoires postdated the peak T cell response. Vaccination with two AZD1222 doses was followed by a rise in Spike-specific TCR breadth and depth. The donors showed a predominance of white British ancestry and of females, with possible underestimation of clonal diversity.

This TCR was sampled from an adult who received the AZD1222 COVID-19 vaccine. Sequencing was performed on peripheral blood, taken 28 days after the second AZD1222 dose. V is TRBV9 and J is TRBJ1-3, with D unresolved. CDR3 nucleotides: TGTGCCAGCAGCCCCCGAACCTCTGGAAACACCATATATTTT. It yields the protein CASSPRTSGNTIYF.